The entry below gives a single TCR beta chain sequence along with its context. Its antigen remains unidentified. The CDR3 spans 15 residues. Germline CDR1 MDHEN, CDR2 SYDVKM. Trimming left V 5 bases short and J 2 bases short, with 14 bases between. The PCR used 60 Vbeta and 13 Jbeta primers. Profiling relied on immunoSEQ multiplex PCR, and the TCRdb table lists in-frame clones only, not all of them. The sample has around 100,000 clones; about three quarters are singletons. These data originate in a study of cytomegalovirus exposure and HLA in healthy donors. Study conclusions and caveats: A later analysis reportedly identified an Asian-associated ancestry cluster as carrying fewer N-insertions than the 666-donor mean. Researchers counted around 180 TCR beta chains as cytomegalovirus-associated.

This chain connects TRBV28 to TRBJ2-3; tentative D call: TRBD2 (7 bases). The specimen sequenced was PBMCs. The sequence was obtained from a woman aged 40 to 50 in good health and CMV-seropositive. The DNA of the CDR3 is TGTGCCAGCAGTGCGGGGGACATTTCCACAGATACGCAGTATTTT. As protein: CASSAGDISTDTQYF.